The 5 T cell receptor beta chains presented below share a single source sample, sequenced in a study of tumor T cells in aggressive B-cell lymphoma. Repertoires were generated with immunoSEQ multiplex PCR, while TCRdb's copy carries only in-frame clones and drops some. The repertoire holds 3,100 or so clones, with around 91% as singletons. Sequenced sample: tumor tissue. The receptor set was obtained from an adult with diffuse large B cell lymphoma.

This clone was recorded only once. This chain uses TRBV30 with TRBJ2-3, with D tentatively TRBD2 (7 bases). Germline V gene sequence: CDR1 GTSNPN, CDR2 SVGIG (reference sequence). The length of the CDR3 is 13 residues. The V and J ends lost 7 bases and 0 bases respectively, with 11 bases between them. CDR3 nucleotides: TGTGCCTTAGGGGGGGTTAGCACAGATACGCAGTATTTT. Translation: CALGGVSTDTQYF. The full variable domain, with the rest looked up from reference TRBV30 and TRBJ2-3, is SQTIHQWPATLVQPVGSPLSLECTVEGTSNPNLYWYRQAAGRGLQLLFYSVGIGQISSEVPQNLSASRPQDRQFILSSKKLLLSDSGFYLCALGGVSTDTQYFGPGTRLTVL.

The chain couples TRBV30 to TRBJ2-7; 15 bases map to TRBD2. J lost 11 bases, V lost 3 bases, and 5 bases had no gene match. Germline V gene data show CDR1 as GTSNPN and CDR2 as SVGIG (reference sequence). CDR3 length: 13 amino acids. CDR3 nucleotides: TGTGCCTGGAGGGGGACTAGCGGGGGGCCGAAGTACTTC. Its translation: CAWRGTSGGPKYF.

This clone was seen once. The junction differs from germline at one of its ends, possibly a read error. The J gene is TRBJ2-2, the V gene TRBV11-3, with TRBD2 identical over 11 bases. This CDR3 is built from 15 residues. CDR1 and CDR2 (germline): SGHNT, YENEEA. The CDR3 DNA sequence: TGTGCCAACAGCCCGGGACTAGCGGACACCGGGGAGCTGTTTTTT. It encodes CANSPGLADTGELFF.

The chain carries TRBV19 and TRBJ2-7; a weak D match, TRBD1 (6 bases). CDR1 and CDR2 (germline): LNHDA, SQIVND (reference sequence). There are 13 residues in the CDR3. V shed 5 bases and J shed 3 bases, with 11 bases lying between them. CDR3 in amino acids: CASSADRFYEQYF. The CDR3 DNA reads TGTGCCAGTAGTGCAGACAGGTTCTACGAGCAGTACTTC.

The chain couples TRBV7-6 to TRBJ2-5; D is perhaps TRBD2 (6 bases). The CDR3 runs to 15 residues. Trimming stripped 5 bases from V and 2 bases from J, with 15 bases between. The germline gives CDR1 SGHVS, CDR2 FNYEAQ. CDR3 sequence: CASSPGPSAQETQYF. CDR3 in DNA: TGTGCCAGCAGCCCGGGGCCTAGCGCACAAGAGACCCAGTACTTC.